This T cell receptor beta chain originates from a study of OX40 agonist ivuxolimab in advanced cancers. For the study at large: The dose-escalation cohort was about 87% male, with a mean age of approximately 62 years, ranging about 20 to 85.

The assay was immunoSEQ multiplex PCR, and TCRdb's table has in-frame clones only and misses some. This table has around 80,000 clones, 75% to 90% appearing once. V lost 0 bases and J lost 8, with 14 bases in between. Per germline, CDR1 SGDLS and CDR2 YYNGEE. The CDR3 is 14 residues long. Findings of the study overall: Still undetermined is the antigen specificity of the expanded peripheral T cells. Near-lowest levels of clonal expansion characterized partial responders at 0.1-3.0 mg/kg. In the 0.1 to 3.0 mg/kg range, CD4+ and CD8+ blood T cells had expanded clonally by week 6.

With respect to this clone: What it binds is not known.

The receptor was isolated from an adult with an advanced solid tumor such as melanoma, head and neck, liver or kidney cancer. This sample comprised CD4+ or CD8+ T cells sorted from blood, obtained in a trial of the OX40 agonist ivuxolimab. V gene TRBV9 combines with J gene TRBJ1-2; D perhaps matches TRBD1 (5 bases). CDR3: CASSVVGGAGGYTF. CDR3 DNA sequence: TGTGCCAGCAGCGTAGTTGGCGGGGCGGGCGGCTACACCTTC.